These 32 T cell receptor beta chains came from one sample sequenced in a study of human T cells and chemical hapten exposure. The time point here: patch test 1, 2 weeks after DPC sensitization. The sample's treatment: therapeutic diphenylcyclopropenone sensitization with weekly scalp DPC. TCRdb redid the calling of the RACE reads with MiXCR, one entry per CDR3 protein. Of around 69,000 distinct CDR3 sequences listed, approximately 9.8% are singletons. This specimen was whole blood, taken in connection with sensitization to the hapten diphenylcyclopropenone (DPC). Receptors originate from a woman aged 35 to 49 with alopecia areata. Some clones in this sample may be carry-over from other donors' samples.

This clonotype was observed many times. J is TRBJ2-5 and V is TRBV6-6, with D perhaps TRBD2 (5 bases). The V end was cut by 2 bases, the J end by 4 bases, with 23 bases between. Germline loops: CDR1 MNHNY, CDR2 SVGAGI (reference sequence). This CDR3 is 18 amino acids long. This CDR3 reads CASSYLFPGKGRAETQYF. CDR3 DNA sequence: TGTGCCAGCAGTTACCTCTTCCCGGGGAAGGGTCGGGCAGAGACCCAGTACTTC.

Ten or more counts support this clonotype. The chain is built from TRBV10-3 and TRBJ2-3; possibly TRBD2 for D (6 bases). The germline V gene has CDR1 ENHRY and CDR2 SYGVKD. Trimming removed 0 bases from V and 0 bases from J, with 16 bases in between. The CDR3 consists of 18 residues. The DNA of the CDR3 is TGTGCCATCAGTGAGTCCAATCTGCGGGGAGTTAGCACAGATACGCAGTATTTT. Its translation: CAISESNLRGVSTDTQYF.

There are many counts of this clonotype. The chain has TRBV6-1 and TRBJ2-5; D is unresolved. The CDR3 has 16 residues. The V gene's germline CDR1 is MNHNS and CDR2 SASEGT. V lost 2 bases and J lost 5, with 18 bases in between. The CDR3 bases are TGTGCCAGCAGTGAACAGGTTGCAGCTCTAATTGAGACCCAGTACTTC. This gives the protein CASSEQVAALIETQYF.

This clonotype was counted at least ten times. The genes are TRBV12-3 or TRBV12-4 and TRBJ2-7; D remains unclear. The CDR3 is made up of 13 amino acids. Trimming pared 3 bases from V and 3 bases from J, leaving 9 bases between. CDR3 in amino acids: CASSFQGSYEQYF. CDR3 coding DNA: TGTGCCAGCAGTTTTCAAGGAAGCTACGAGCAGTACTTC.

This clonotype was recorded at least ten times. The chain joins TRBV24-1 to TRBJ2-3; TRBD1 matches 7 bases. Per germline, CDR1 KGHDR and CDR2 SFDVKD. This CDR3 comprises 14 residues. The ends lost 6 bases at V and 5 bases at J; junction bases unmatched: 7. The CDR3 DNA follows: TGTGCCACCAGTACGCACAGGGGCAGAGATACGCAGTATTTT. Translating gives CATSTHRGRDTQYF.

V is TRBV7-9 and J is TRBJ1-5, with a weak D call TRBD1 (5 bases). The ends were cut back, 7 bases at V and 9 bases at J, with 13 bases in the middle. In germline, CDR1 is SEHNR, CDR2 FQNEAQ (reference sequence). CDR3 size: 12 residues. CDR3 sequence: CASTIEGRPQHF. In nucleotides, the CDR3 is TGTGCCAGCACCATAGAGGGGCGGCCCCAGCATTTT.

This clonotype is medium-sized (0.01 to 0.1%) in the sample. V gene TRBV4-1 combines with J gene TRBJ2-1, with D tentatively TRBD2 (6 bases). This CDR3 region has 15 residues. The V end lost 4 bases, the J end lost 4 bases, and 14 bases lay between the germline ends. Germline lookup yields CDR1 MGHRA and CDR2 YSYEKL. In DNA, the CDR3 is TGCGCCAGCAGCCCTGACCCTAGCGAGTACAATGAGCAGTTCTTC. Its protein is CASSPDPSEYNEQFF.

This clonotype showed up many times. The V and J genes are TRBV28 and TRBJ2-4; the match to TRBD2 covers 12 bases. J was trimmed by 1 base and V by 5 bases; bases with no gene match: 0. The length of the CDR3 is 15 residues. The germline gives CDR1 MDHEN, CDR2 SYDVKM. CDR3 bases: TGTGCCAGCAGTACTAGCGGGGGGGCCAAAAACATTCAGTACTTC. Amino acids: CASSTSGGAKNIQYF.

With regard to this clonotype: This may arise from a read error, as a much more abundant clone is one base away. This sequence joins TRBV7-3 and TRBJ1-1, with a possible D match to TRBD1 (6 bases). The CDR3 covers 12 residues. V lost 3 bases to trimming and J lost 7 bases, with 9 bases between them. Germline CDR1 SGHTA, CDR2 FQGTGA. DNA for the CDR3: TGTGCCAGCAGCTTGGCAGGGGTTGAAGCTTTCTTT. Protein product: CASSLAGVEAFF.

This clonotype appeared many times. The V gene is TRBV7-9, the J gene TRBJ2-6; D tentatively fits TRBD1 or TRBD2 (5 bases each). CDR3 length equals 19 residues. The germline V gene encodes CDR1 SEHNR and CDR2 FQNEAQ (reference sequence). V lost 4 bases, J lost 0 bases, and 19 bases lay in between. CDR3 protein: CASSYSTGRTYSGANVLTF. The CDR3 DNA follows: TGTGCCAGCAGCTACTCAACGGGGCGGACCTACTCTGGGGCCAACGTCCTGACTTTC.

This clonotype has at least ten counts. The genes are TRBV5-8 and TRBJ2-1; TRBD2 aligns across 10 bases. The length of the CDR3 is 17 residues. Germline lookup yields CDR1 SGHTS and CDR2 YDEGEE. Losses at the gene ends were 0 bases for V and 0 bases for J; bases not matched to a gene: 3. The CDR3 spells CASSLGLAGVSYNEQFF. The DNA of the CDR3 is TGTGCCAGCAGCTTGGGGCTAGCGGGGGTCTCCTACAATGAGCAGTTCTTC.

The sample holds a few counts of this clonotype. This chain connects TRBV20-1 to TRBJ1-2; D may be TRBD1 (6 bases). The CDR3 has 14 amino acids. From germline, CDR1 is DFQATT and CDR2 SNEGSKA (reference sequence). Trimming pared 3 bases from V and 2 bases from J, leaving 13 bases between. CDR3 nucleotides: TGCAGTGCTAGCGCCGGGACACCCAACTATGGCTACACCTTC. It codes for CSASAGTPNYGYTF.

The V call is TRBV5-1, the J call TRBJ2-7; 8 bases are shared with TRBD1. CDR1 and CDR2 from the germline V gene are SGHRS and YFSETQ. The CDR3 has 14 residues. With 4 bases clipped from V and 2 bases from J, the junction kept 5 bases outside the gene matches. CDR3 in amino acids: CASSRGQAPYEQYF. CDR3 coding DNA: TGCGCCAGCAGCAGGGGACAGGCCCCCTACGAGCAGTACTTC. Full variable domain (missing parts from reference TRBV5-1 and TRBJ2-7): KAGVTQTPRYLIKTRGQQVTLSCSPISGHRSVSWYQQTPGQGLQFLFEYFSETQRNKGNFPGRFSGRQFSNSRSEMNVSTLELGDSALYLCASSRGQAPYEQYFGPGTRLTVT.

V gene TRBV7-2 combines with J gene TRBJ2-7, with D unresolved. Germline CDR1 and CDR2: SGHTA and FQGNSA. The CDR3 contains 13 residues. Deletions cut 6 bases from V and 0 bases from J, with 9 bases between. CDR3 nucleotides: TGTGCCAGCAGGCTCCGCTACTCCTACGAGCAGTACTTC. It encodes CASRLRYSYEQYF.

This clonotype has at least ten counts. This chain links TRBV7-8 with TRBJ2-1; D perhaps matches TRBD2 (7 bases). This CDR3 has 17 amino acids. Germline V CDR1 and CDR2: SGHVS, FQNEAQ. The ends were cut back, 1 base at V and 7 bases at J, with 20 bases in the middle. The CDR3 nucleotides read TGTGCCAGCAGCTTAGTGTGGGGGGGCCACCTGGTGAATGAGCAGTTCTTC. Translated: CASSLVWGGHLVNEQFF.

Many counts were recorded for this clonotype. The chain is built from TRBV29-1 and TRBJ1-1; 12 nucleotides agree with TRBD1. The CDR3 runs 14 residues. Looked up from germline, CDR1 is SQVTM and CDR2 is ANQGSEA. The ends lost 6 bases at V and 8 bases at J; junction bases unmatched: 10. The CDR3 nucleotides are TGCAGCGTCGGTGGGACAGGGGGCTATCTCGAAGCTTTCTTT. As protein: CSVGGTGGYLEAFF.

This chain connects TRBV29-1 to TRBJ2-5; 7 nucleotides agree with TRBD1. Trimming at V came to 0 bases and at J to 3 bases, leaving 10 bases not matched to a gene. Germline CDR1 SQVTM, CDR2 ANQGSEA. The length of the CDR3 is 16 residues. CDR3 in amino acids: CSVEDPSDRVEETQYF. CDR3 nucleotides: TGCAGCGTTGAAGACCCCTCTGACAGGGTGGAAGAGACCCAGTACTTC.

V and J are TRBV5-1 and TRBJ2-7; D possibly corresponds to TRBD1 (8 bases). Trimming left V 0 bases short and J 5 bases short, with 15 bases between. Germline V gene data show CDR1 as SGHRS and CDR2 as YFSETQ. The CDR3 runs 15 residues. Written as DNA, the CDR3 is TGCGCCAGCAGCTTGGCCCTAACAGGGGGGGACGAGCAGTACTTC. Protein sequence: CASSLALTGGDEQYF.

Only a few counts were recorded for this clonotype. CDR3 nucleotides: TGTGCCAGCAGCCTAGGCTCTGGGGCCGGAAACACCATATATTTT. The encoded protein is CASSLGSGAGNTIYF. The gene calls are TRBV12-3 or TRBV12-4 and TRBJ1-3; TRBD1 is a possible D gene (5 bases). The germline V and J ends were trimmed by 6 bases and 4 bases, with 16 bases remaining between them. The CDR3 loop spans 15 amino acids.

At least ten counts were recorded for this clonotype. As DNA, the CDR3 is TGTGCCAGTACCCCGGGACTAGCGGGTAACACCGGGGAGCTGTTTTTT. This codes for CASTPGLAGNTGELFF. The chain uses TRBV19 and TRBJ2-2; 12 nucleotides match TRBD2. V lost 7 bases to trimming and J lost 2 bases; unmatched junction nucleotides: 5. The CDR3 totals 16 residues. Germline V gene data show CDR1 as LNHDA and CDR2 as SQIVND (reference sequence).

The rearrangement links TRBV7-6 to TRBJ1-5; D call uncertain. Germline V gene sequence: CDR1 SGHVS, CDR2 FNYEAQ. Trimming cost V 0 bases and J 5 bases, with 5 bases left between them. There are 13 residues in the CDR3. The CDR3 sequence: CASSLASDQPQHF. The DNA for the CDR3 is TGTGCCAGCAGCTTAGCGTCGGATCAGCCCCAGCATTTT. Filled out from reference TRBV7-6 and TRBJ1-5, the complete variable domain reads GAGVSQSPRYKVTKRGQDVALRCDPISGHVSLYWYRQALGQGPEFLTYFNYEAQQDKSGLPNDRFSAERPEGSISTLTIQRTEQRDSAMYRCASSLASDQPQHFGDGTRLSIL.

The genes are TRBV9 and TRBJ2-7; no clear D gene. Per germline, CDR1 SGDLS and CDR2 YYNGEE. V was trimmed by 4 bases and J by 2 bases, leaving 16 bases between them. This CDR3 is built from 15 residues. CDR3 residues: CASSLGPHGPYEQYF. In nucleotides, the CDR3 is TGTGCCAGCAGCTTAGGCCCCCACGGTCCCTACGAGCAGTACTTC. Variable domain in full (rest from reference TRBV9 and TRBJ2-7): DSGVTQTPKHLITATGQRVTLRCSPRSGDLSVYWYQQSLDQGLQFLIQYYNGEERAKGNILERFSAQQFPDLHSELNLSSLELGDSALYFCASSLGPHGPYEQYFGPGTRLTVT.

This clonotype has a count of ten or more. This rearrangement joins TRBV6-4 to TRBJ1-6, with D uncertain. Germline V gives CDR1 MRHNA, CDR2 SNTAGT. The CDR3 is 13 residues long. Trimming shortened V by 0 bases and J by 9 bases, and 6 bases separated the two germline ends. The CDR3 DNA follows: TGTGCCAGCAGTGACTCGCTAAGTTCACCCCTCCACTTT. Translated: CASSDSLSSPLHF.

This clonotype was found a few times. The rearrangement joins TRBV11-2 to TRBJ2-5; D unresolved. Trimming shortened V by 5 bases and J by 13 bases, and 17 bases separated the two germline ends. Germline V CDR1 and CDR2: SGHAT, FQNNGV. This CDR3 has 12 residues. CDR3 residues: CASSHMVLTPYF. CDR3 in DNA: TGTGCCAGCAGCCACATGGTTTTGACGCCGTACTTC.

This clonotype was counted a few times. The gene calls are TRBV4-2 and TRBJ1-2, with a tentative D call TRBD1 (6 bases). Germline loops: CDR1 LGHNA, CDR2 YNFKEQ. The CDR3 is 16 amino acids. Trimming pared 4 bases from V and 0 bases from J, leaving 15 bases between. CDR3 in amino acids: CASSPQGSVANYGYTF. The CDR3 DNA reads as TGTGCCAGCAGCCCCCAGGGGTCCGTCGCTAACTATGGCTACACCTTC.

This clonotype has just a few counts. The genes are TRBV3-1 and TRBJ2-7; 9 positions match TRBD2. Trimming cost V 5 bases and J 1 base; bases outside gene matches: 6. Germline CDR1 is LGHDT and CDR2 is YNNKEL (reference sequence). The CDR3 runs 15 residues. The CDR3 is CASSTGTSTSYEQYF. The CDR3 DNA sequence: TGTGCCAGCAGCACCGGGACTAGCACTTCCTACGAGCAGTACTTC.

This clonotype was seen ten or more times. The chain has TRBV5-4 and TRBJ1-4; possibly TRBD1 for D (5 bases). V lost 5 bases to trimming and J lost 7 bases, with 18 bases between them. The CDR3 runs to 15 residues. Germline values: CDR1 SGHNT, CDR2 YYREEE (reference sequence). CDR3 DNA sequence: TGTGCCAGCAGTCCCGGGGGGGTCGTCGGTGAAAAACTGTTTTTT. Residues: CASSPGGVVGEKLFF.

The chain uses TRBV7-2 and TRBJ1-3; D perhaps matches TRBD1 (6 bases). Germline lookup yields CDR1 SGHTA and CDR2 FQGNSA. The CDR3 is made up of 17 amino acids. The V end lost 0 bases, the J end lost 2 bases, and 14 bases lay between the germline ends. Here the CDR3 reads CASSLAIQGSTGNTIYF. The CDR3 DNA follows: TGTGCCAGCAGCTTAGCGATACAGGGCTCTACTGGAAACACCATATATTTT.

This clonotype was recorded at least ten times. The rearrangement links TRBV3-1 to TRBJ1-2; 8 nucleotides agree with TRBD1. V lost 1 base, J lost 7 bases, and 5 bases stayed unmatched. Germline CDR1 reads LGHDT; CDR2 reads YNNKEL (reference sequence). CDR3 length equals 14 residues. This CDR3 reads CASSQAGTGSGYTF. In DNA, the CDR3 is TGTGCCAGCAGCCAAGCCGGGACAGGCAGTGGCTACACCTTC.

This clonotype was seen at least ten times. J is TRBJ2-3 and V is TRBV20-1; D is unclear. Looked up from germline, CDR1 is DFQATT and CDR2 is SNEGSKA (reference sequence). The CDR3 consists of 15 residues. V was clipped by 6 bases and J by 1 base, with 17 bases between them. The CDR3 here is CSANPGILGTDTQYF. The CDR3 DNA sequence: TGCAGTGCCAACCCGGGCATCTTGGGCACAGATACGCAGTATTTT.

This clonotype was seen at least ten times. This chain joins TRBV29-1 and TRBJ1-1; the D gene is possibly TRBD1 (5 bases). This CDR3 has 15 amino acids. Trimming stripped 6 bases from V and 5 bases from J, with 22 bases between. Germline-derived CDR1 and CDR2 are SQVTM and ANQGSEA. The CDR3 protein is CSVIPVGGKGTEAFF. DNA of the CDR3: TGCAGCGTCATTCCCGTGGGGGGGAAGGGAACTGAAGCTTTCTTT.

Many counts were recorded for this clonotype. This chain joins TRBV20-1 and TRBJ2-1, with D possibly TRBD1 on 6 matching bases. Trimming stripped 5 bases from V and 10 bases from J, with 18 bases between. Germline V lookup: CDR1 DFQATT, CDR2 SNEGSKA (reference sequence). The CDR3 sequence is 13 residues long. The CDR3: CSAHDQGSREQFF. The DNA of the CDR3 is TGCAGTGCTCACGATCAGGGGTCGCGGGAGCAGTTCTTC.